Below, 14 T cell receptor beta chains from the same sample are listed, as sequenced in a study of early T cells in non-severe SARS-CoV-2 infection. TCRdb itself ran the 5' RACE reads through MiXCR, one entry per CDR3 protein. The top ten hold roughly 1.3% of the sample, which has more than 80,000 distinct CDR3 sequences, approximately 16% seen once. The sample comprised whole blood. These receptors were collected from an adult who was a healthcare worker with PCR-confirmed SARS-CoV-2 infection or an uninfected control (not recorded which).

The chain recombines TRBV25-1 with TRBJ1-2; D might be TRBD1 (5 bases). Deletions cut 4 bases from V and 5 bases from J, with 14 bases between. The CDR3 loop spans 14 amino acids. CDR1 is MGHDK and CDR2 is SYGVNS in the germline V gene. CDR3 in amino acids: CASSVKGDHYGYTF. CDR3 DNA: TGTGCCAGCAGTGTTAAAGGGGACCATTATGGCTACACCTTC.

This clonotype turned up a few times. The chain recombines TRBV20-1 with TRBJ2-7; 11 positions agree with TRBD2. J was trimmed by 6 bases and V by 8 bases; bases with no gene match: 15. Looked up from germline, CDR1 is DFQATT and CDR2 is SNEGSKA (reference sequence). This CDR3 region has 15 residues. The CDR3 bases are TGCAGTCTAGCGTCGTCGACTAGCGGGATTCGCGAGCAGTACTTC. Residues: CSLASSTSGIREQYF.

The J gene is TRBJ2-3, the V gene TRBV24-1; 9 bases match TRBD2. Losses at the gene ends were 4 bases for V and 5 bases for J; bases not matched to a gene: 12. CDR1 and CDR2 from the germline V gene are KGHDR and SFDVKD. This CDR3 is 17 amino acids long. CDR3 amino acids: CATSDPRGTSLKDTQYF. The CDR3 DNA follows: TGTGCCACCAGTGACCCGCGAGGGACTAGCTTGAAAGATACGCAGTATTTT.

The gene calls are TRBV19 and TRBJ2-2, with TRBD2 matching 9 bases. Germline V gives CDR1 LNHDA, CDR2 SQIVND (reference sequence). Trimming at V came to 6 bases and at J to 5 bases, leaving 16 bases not matched to a gene. This CDR3 is built from 18 residues. Written as DNA, the CDR3 is TGTGCCAGTAGCGCTGGACTAGCGTTCACTACAAGGACCGGGGAGCTGTTTTTT. It encodes CASSAGLAFTTRTGELFF.

The genes are TRBV3-1 and TRBJ2-7, with no clear D. Trimming took off 4 bases at V and 4 bases at J, with 20 bases between the two ends. The CDR3 runs to 16 residues. The germline CDR1 and CDR2 sequences are LGHDT and YNNKEL (reference sequence). In DNA form, the CDR3 reads TGTGCCAGCAGCCTCAAAAGATCAGAGAATGGGTACGAGCAGTACTTC. Its protein product is CASSLKRSENGYEQYF.

This clonotype was seen only a few times. V usage is TRBV10-3 and J usage is TRBJ2-1; D unresolved. The germline CDR1 and CDR2 sequences are ENHRY and SYGVKD. The CDR3 loop spans 17 amino acids. Trimming stripped 4 bases from V and 0 bases from J, with 16 bases between. CDR3 nucleotides: TGTGCCATCAGTGCTTCTCCTGGGTCTAACTCCTACAATGAGCAGTTCTTC. Translating it yields CAISASPGSNSYNEQFF.

This clonotype was seen many times. The chain joins TRBV6-4 to TRBJ2-1; 11 positions match TRBD2. Germline-derived CDR1 and CDR2 are MRHNA and SNTAGT. The length of the CDR3 is 14 residues. The V and J ends lost 4 bases and 8 bases, in that order; junction bases with no gene match: 4. The chain's CDR3 is CASSGTSGSDEQFF. DNA of the CDR3: TGTGCCAGCAGTGGTACTAGCGGGAGCGATGAGCAGTTCTTC.

This chain links TRBV24-1 with TRBJ2-1; 13 nucleotides agree with TRBD2. Losses at the gene ends were 4 bases for V and 8 bases for J; bases not matched to a gene: 4. The CDR3 is 15 amino acids. CDR1 KGHDR and CDR2 SFDVKD come from the germline V gene. CDR3 nucleotides: TGTGCCACCAGTGACACTAGCGGGGGGGTCCATGAGCAGTTCTTC. Amino acid sequence: CATSDTSGGVHEQFF.

This clonotype was counted a single time. The CDR3 loop is CAIRPQGSEYEQYF. The CDR3 DNA sequence: TGTGCCATCAGACCCCAGGGGTCAGAATACGAGCAGTACTTC. The chain is built from TRBV10-3 and TRBJ2-7; a weak D match, TRBD1 (6 bases). This CDR3 contains 14 residues. The germline gives CDR1 ENHRY, CDR2 SYGVKD. Between the trimmed V and J ends, which lost 6 bases and 4 bases, there was a span of 16 bases.

This clonotype has more than one count but fewer than ten. V gene TRBV4-1 combines with J gene TRBJ2-4, with 7 bases identical to TRBD1. Trimming took 0 bases from V and 3 from J; bases not matched to a gene: 8. Germline-derived CDR1 and CDR2 are MGHRA and YSYEKL. This CDR3 comprises 17 residues. The CDR3 sequence is CASSQDDRVGFKNIQYF. The CDR3 DNA follows: TGCGCCAGCAGCCAAGATGACAGGGTTGGATTCAAAAACATTCAGTACTTC.

The gene calls are TRBV9 and TRBJ2-3; 11 bases map to TRBD2. The germline CDR1 and CDR2 sequences are SGDLS and YYNGEE. V was clipped by 3 bases and J by 4 bases; unmatched bases: 4. The CDR3 has 15 amino acids. The CDR3 is CASSASGGMADTQYF. CDR3 bases: TGTGCCAGCAGCGCTAGCGGGGGGATGGCAGATACGCAGTATTTT. The entire variable domain, with the rest obtained from reference TRBV9 and TRBJ2-3, is as follows: DSGVTQTPKHLITATGQRVTLRCSPRSGDLSVYWYQQSLDQGLQFLIQYYNGEERAKGNILERFSAQQFPDLHSELNLSSLELGDSALYFCASSASGGMADTQYFGPGTRLTVL.

This clonotype has a handful of counts. The chain is built from TRBV20-1 and TRBJ2-7; no firm D call. V lost 3 bases, J lost 6 bases, and 18 bases lay in between. Germline CDR1 and CDR2: DFQATT and SNEGSKA (reference sequence). This CDR3 comprises 14 residues. This chain's CDR3 is CSASFALPPREQYF. For the CDR3, the DNA is TGCAGTGCTAGTTTCGCGCTCCCTCCCCGCGAGCAGTACTTC.

The chain links TRBV10-3 to TRBJ2-7; D not certain. Trimming pared 4 bases from V and 10 bases from J, leaving 14 bases between. Looked up from germline, CDR1 is ENHRY and CDR2 is SYGVKD. The CDR3 spans 12 residues. CDR3 sequence reads: CAISVNSLIQYF. In DNA form, the CDR3 reads TGTGCCATCAGTGTCAACAGCCTAATCCAGTACTTC.

This clonotype was seen many times. The chain couples TRBV16 to TRBJ1-3; D is ambiguous. Trimming removed 2 bases at V and 3 bases at J, with 11 bases between. Germline assignment: CDR1 KGHSY and CDR2 FQNENV. The CDR3 has 15 amino acids. The CDR3 DNA reads as TGTGCCAGCAGCCAACGGGGAATCGATGGAAACACCATATATTTT. This encodes CASSQRGIDGNTIYF.